Below, 15 T cell receptor beta chains from the same sample are listed, as sequenced in a study of breast tumors, draining lymph nodes, adjacent tissues. Samples came from axillary lymph nodes draining the breast cancer. TCRdb itself ran the multiplex PCR reads through MiXCR, one entry per CDR3 protein. Here the sample spans over 150,000 distinct CDR3 sequences, around 29% being singletons. Sequenced material: axillary lymph node tissue. All receptors derive from a female donor with breast cancer. Some clones in this sample may be carry-over from other donors' samples.

At least ten counts were recorded for this clonotype. The rearrangement joins TRBV30 to TRBJ1-4, with TRBD1 matching 10 bases. Germline assignment: CDR1 GTSNPN and CDR2 SVGIG (reference sequence). Germline trimming cut 5 bases from V and 0 bases from J; bases unmatched to any gene: 3. The CDR3 contains 15 residues. The CDR3 DNA reads as TGTGCCTGGGGGACAGGGGTGGCAACTAATGAAAAACTGTTTTTT. As protein: CAWGTGVATNEKLFF. Filled out from reference TRBV30 and TRBJ1-4, the complete variable domain reads SQTIHQWPATLVQPVGSPLSLECTVEGTSNPNLYWYRQAAGRGLQLLFYSVGIGQISSEVPQNLSASRPQDRQFILSSKKLLLSDSGFYLCAWGTGVATNEKLFFGSGTQLSVL.

A note on this clonotype: Since a much larger clone is just one base distant, this may be a read error. V gene TRBV11-2 combines with J gene TRBJ2-5; 11 positions agree with TRBD1. Germline trimming cut 2 bases from V and 7 bases from J; bases unmatched to any gene: 15. The germline V gene encodes CDR1 SGHAT and CDR2 FQNNGV. This CDR3 spans 18 amino acids. This chain's CDR3 is CASSLREQGQGGWGTQYF. The CDR3 DNA follows: TGTGCCAGCAGCTTACGGGAGCAGGGACAGGGGGGATGGGGGACCCAGTACTTC.

This clonotype was seen only once. The chain joins TRBV6-4 to TRBJ2-3; TRBD2 aligns across 10 bases. Germline V lookup: CDR1 MRHNA, CDR2 SNTAGT. V was clipped by 10 bases and J by 7 bases; unmatched bases: 17. This CDR3 is 16 amino acids long. The CDR3 is CAKNQRGGAGMHTQYF. In DNA form, the CDR3 reads TGTGCCAAAAACCAGCGGGGGGGCGCAGGTATGCATACGCAGTATTTT.

This clonotype has more than one count but fewer than ten. The rearrangement uses TRBV6-6 and TRBJ1-5, with 7 bases that match TRBD1. The CDR3 consists of 20 residues. Germline V gene data show CDR1 as MNHNY and CDR2 as SVGAGI (reference sequence). V shed 2 bases, J shed 0 bases, and the junction held 16 bases outside the gene matches. The CDR3 here is CASSYRRQGSYGDSNQPQHF. The CDR3 DNA reads TGTGCCAGCAGTTACCGACGACAGGGAAGTTACGGGGATAGCAATCAGCCCCAGCATTTT.

There are many counts of this clonotype. The chain joins TRBV5-6 to TRBJ2-1; the match to TRBD1 covers 8 bases. Germline V CDR1 and CDR2: SGHDT, YYEEEE. The V segment lost 5 bases and the J segment 7 bases; nucleotides outside the gene matches: 11. This CDR3 region has 15 residues. This CDR3 is CASRELGTGSNEQFF. The CDR3 DNA sequence: TGTGCCAGCAGAGAGCTGGGGACAGGTAGTAATGAGCAGTTCTTC.

This clonotype was counted ten times or more. The chain is built from TRBV2 and TRBJ2-2; 7 bases are a match to TRBD2. The CDR3 consists of 13 residues. With 4 bases clipped from V and 6 bases from J, the junction kept 2 bases outside the gene matches. Germline V gives CDR1 SNHLY, CDR2 FYNNEI. The CDR3 sequence is CASSVGGPGELFF. The CDR3 DNA is TGTGCCAGCAGTGTGGGAGGGCCCGGGGAGCTGTTTTTT.

The table lists this clonotype with many counts. The V and J genes are TRBV9 and TRBJ2-3; possibly TRBD2 for D (5 bases). The V end was cut by 4 bases, the J end by 4 bases, with 13 bases between. In germline, CDR1 is SGDLS, CDR2 YYNGEE. This CDR3 is 14 amino acids long. For the CDR3, the DNA is TGTGCCAGCAGCCTTCGGCCCGGGGCAGATACGCAGTATTTT. Its translation is CASSLRPGADTQYF.

In its sample, this clonotype was seen a few times. This rearrangement joins TRBV15 to TRBJ1-1, with no clear D. V lost 1 base, J lost 4 bases, and 10 bases lay in between. The CDR3 length is 14 residues. From germline, CDR1 is LNHNV and CDR2 YYDKDF (reference sequence). The CDR3 protein is CATSRGEAITEAFF. The CDR3 DNA reads as TGTGCCACCAGCAGAGGTGAGGCTATCACTGAAGCTTTCTTT.

The gene calls are TRBV27 and TRBJ2-7; a weak D match, TRBD1 (6 bases). Germline assignment: CDR1 MNHEY and CDR2 SMNVEV (reference sequence). CDR3 length equals 13 residues. The germline V and J ends were trimmed by 4 bases and 6 bases, with 13 bases remaining between them. Written as DNA, the CDR3 is TGTGCCAGCAGTTCCCTGGGGGCAGGCGAGCAGTACTTC. Translated, it gives CASSSLGAGEQYF.

This clonotype came up many times. The chain uses TRBV6-5 and TRBJ2-1; 8 bases agree with TRBD1. CDR1 is MNHEY and CDR2 is SVGAGI in the germline V gene. The CDR3 sequence is 16 residues long. J lost 3 bases, V lost 0 bases, and 4 bases had no gene match. The CDR3 region is CASSYSAGGGYNEQFF. In DNA form, the CDR3 reads TGTGCCAGCAGTTACTCAGCAGGGGGCGGCTACAATGAGCAGTTCTTC.

This clonotype was seen just once. The genes are TRBV29-1 and TRBJ1-5; the D gene is possibly TRBD1 (6 bases). The germline V gene encodes CDR1 SQVTM and CDR2 ANQGSEA. CDR3 size: 17 residues. The V end was cut by 4 bases, the J end by 3 bases, with 22 bases between. CDR3 bases: TGCAGCGTTGTTTACTACTTGGGGGCAATAGACAATCAGCCCCAGCATTTT. Translated: CSVVYYLGAIDNQPQHF.

This clonotype was seen at least ten times. The rearrangement links TRBV13 to TRBJ2-1; D is unresolved. V was trimmed by 3 bases and J by 1 base, leaving 4 bases between them. Germline values: CDR1 PRHDT, CDR2 FYEKMQ (reference sequence). The CDR3 extends over 13 amino acids. This chain's CDR3 is CASSFESYNEQFF. CDR3 sequence (DNA): TGTGCCAGCAGCTTCGAGTCCTACAATGAGCAGTTCTTC.

This clonotype was observed at least ten times. The chain recombines TRBV7-9 with TRBJ2-7; D possibly uses TRBD1 or TRBD2 (5 bases each). Trimming left V 8 bases short and J 0 bases short, with 11 bases between. CDR3 length: 13 amino acids. Per germline, CDR1 SEHNR and CDR2 FQNEAQ (reference sequence). CDR3: CASRDLSSYEQYF. The DNA for the CDR3 is TGTGCCAGCCGGGACCTTAGCTCCTACGAGCAGTACTTC.

With respect to this clonotype: The conserved phenylalanine or tryptophan normally closing the CDR3 is absent here, so this likely arose from a read error. The chain uses TRBV2 and TRBJ2-2; D may correspond to TRBD1 or TRBD2 (6 bases each). This CDR3 comprises 13 residues. Germline CDR1 SNHLY, CDR2 FYNNEI. V lost 4 bases and J lost 11, with 14 bases in between. The CDR3 nucleotides read TGTGCCAGCAGTGTATTCGGGGGCGGTGAGCTGTTTTAT. Translating gives CASSVFGGGELFY.

Points on this clonotype: A much larger clone lies a single base off, so this may be a read error. The chain combines TRBV6-5 with TRBJ1-5; 7 bases match TRBD1. From germline, CDR1 is MNHEY and CDR2 SVGAGI. J gave up 6 bases and V 10 bases, and 12 bases lay outside the gene matches. The CDR3 contains 14 residues. CDR3 residues: CANRWTGGGQPQHF. In nucleotides, the CDR3 is TGTGCCAACAGGTGGACAGGTGGGGGTCAGCCCCAGCATTTT.